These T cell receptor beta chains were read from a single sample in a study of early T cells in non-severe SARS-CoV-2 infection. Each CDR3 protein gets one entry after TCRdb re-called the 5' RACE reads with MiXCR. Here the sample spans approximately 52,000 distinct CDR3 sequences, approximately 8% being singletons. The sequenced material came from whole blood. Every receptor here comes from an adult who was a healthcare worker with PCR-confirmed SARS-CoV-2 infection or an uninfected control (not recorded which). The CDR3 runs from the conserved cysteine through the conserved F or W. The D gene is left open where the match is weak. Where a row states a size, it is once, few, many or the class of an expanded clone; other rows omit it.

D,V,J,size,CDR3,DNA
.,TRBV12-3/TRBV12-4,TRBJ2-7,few,CASSLTGGNAYEQYF,TGTGCCAGCAGCTTGACAGGAGGGAACGCCTACGAGCAGTACTTC
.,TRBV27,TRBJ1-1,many,CASSLSNGIEAFF,TGTGCCAGCAGTTTATCAAACGGGATAGAAGCTTTCTTT
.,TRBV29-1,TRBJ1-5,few,CSVAGANQPQHF,TGCAGCGTTGCCGGGGCTAATCAGCCCCAGCATTTT
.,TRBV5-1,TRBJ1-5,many,CASSLIHNPEGDQPQHF,TGCGCCAGCAGCTTGATACATAACCCTGAGGGGGATCAGCCCCAGCATTTT
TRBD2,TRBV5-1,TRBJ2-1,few,CASSLTLAGGDNEQFF,TGCGCCAGCAGCCTAACGCTAGCGGGGGGCGACAATGAGCAGTTCTTC
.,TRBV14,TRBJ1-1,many,CASSLTLVKVTEAFF,TGTGCCAGCAGCCTAACTCTCGTTAAGGTAACTGAAGCTTTCTTT
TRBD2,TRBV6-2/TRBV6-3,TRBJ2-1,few,CASSLRASGSDYNEQFF,TGTGCCAGCAGCCTCCGGGCTAGCGGGAGTGACTACAATGAGCAGTTCTTC
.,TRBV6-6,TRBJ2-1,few,CASSYSVWEQFF,TGTGCCAGCAGTTACAGTGTGTGGGAGCAGTTCTTC
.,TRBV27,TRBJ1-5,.,CASSFSRAKNQPQHF,TGTGCCAGCAGTTTCAGCCGGGCCAAAAATCAGCCCCAGCATTTT
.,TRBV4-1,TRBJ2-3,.,CASSQGGTGTDTQYF,TGCGCCAGCAGCCAAGGGGGGACTGGCACAGATACGCAGTATTTT
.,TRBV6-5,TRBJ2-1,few,CASSRGSYNEQFF,TGTGCCAGCAGTAGGGGGAGCTACAATGAGCAGTTCTTC
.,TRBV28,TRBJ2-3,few,CASSPIRSRYGTDTQYF,TGTGCCAGCAGTCCCATTAGGTCTAGGTACGGCACAGATACGCAGTATTTT
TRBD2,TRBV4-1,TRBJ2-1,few,CASSHVAGEYNEQFF,TGCGCCAGCAGCCATGTAGCGGGGGAATACAATGAGCAGTTCTTC
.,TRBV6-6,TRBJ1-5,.,CASRDLGGNQPQHF,TGTGCCAGCAGAGACCTAGGGGGCAATCAGCCCCAGCATTTT